This T cell receptor (beta chain) was recovered during a study of beta chain features in type 1 diabetes. The study's findings and limits: Diminished insertions and augmented deletions at VDJ junctions characterized type 1 diabetes patients. PCR might show a preference for shorter templates, equally across patients and controls. When Type 1 diabetes patients were examined, their TCRB CDR3s proved moderately but significantly shorter in all four CD4+ subsets.

This CDR3 contains 11 residues. V gave up 8 bases and J gave up 1 base, with 5 bases separating them. CDR1 and CDR2 from the germline V gene are SEHNR and FQNEAQ (reference sequence). Isolated RNA was reverse transcribed in full, so expressed TCRB transcripts were sequenced. Measured with immunoSEQ multiplex PCR; TCRdb has only the in-frame clones, and not every one. The repertoire holds about 160,000 clones, with about a tenth as singletons. On this clone itself: Its target is not known.

Source material: central memory CD4+ T cells from blood. The chain joins TRBV7-9 to TRBJ2-5; no clear D. The sequence derives from a man aged 25-45 years with type 1 diabetes. CDR3 in amino acids: CASEVQETQYF. In DNA, the CDR3 is TGTGCCAGCGAGGTCCAAGAGACCCAGTACTTC.